This TCR beta chain was documented in a study of shared clonotypes between healthy human individuals. Germline values: CDR1 GTSNPN, CDR2 SVGIG (reference sequence). The CDR3 spans 11 residues. V lost 2 bases to trimming and J lost 8 bases, with 9 bases between them. Study results and caveats: Approximately 5% of naive CD4 clonotypes were shared across several donors. Non-shared clonotypes were found to have lower generation probabilities than the clonotypes that were shared by all four of the sorted-subset donors.

A few counts support this clone. Antigen: not known. Genomic DNA from each subset was divided evenly over several immunoSEQ plates. Sequencing used immunoSEQ multiplex PCR; TCRdb keeps in-frame clones, though not all of them. The top ten clones hold around 0.13% of a sample with approximately 2.4 million clones, around 95% of them seen once. V gene TRBV30 combines with J gene TRBJ1-1; D gene uncertain. The receptor comes from a man between 18 and 35 years old in good health. Sequencing was performed on naive CD4+ T cells sorted from blood. The subset here: CD45RA+ positively selected. CDR3 nucleotides: TGTGCCTGGAGTAGCTCAAGGGAAGCTTTCTTT. Translated, it gives CAWSSSREAFF.